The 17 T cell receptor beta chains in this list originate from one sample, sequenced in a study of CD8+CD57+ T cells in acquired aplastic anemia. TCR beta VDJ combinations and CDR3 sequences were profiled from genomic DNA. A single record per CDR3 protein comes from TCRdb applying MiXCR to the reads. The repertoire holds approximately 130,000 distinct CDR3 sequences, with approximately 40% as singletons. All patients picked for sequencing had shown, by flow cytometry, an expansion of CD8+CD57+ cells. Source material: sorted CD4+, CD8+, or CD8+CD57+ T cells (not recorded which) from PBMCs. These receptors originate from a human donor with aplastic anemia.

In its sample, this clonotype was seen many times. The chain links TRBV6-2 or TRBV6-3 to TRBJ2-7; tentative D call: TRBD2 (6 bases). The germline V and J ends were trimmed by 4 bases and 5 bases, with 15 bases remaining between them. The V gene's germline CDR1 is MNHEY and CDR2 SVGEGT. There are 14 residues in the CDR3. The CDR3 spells CASSSAGTRNEQYV. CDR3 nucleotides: TGTGCCAGCAGTTCGGCGGGGACCAGGAACGAGCAGTACGTC.

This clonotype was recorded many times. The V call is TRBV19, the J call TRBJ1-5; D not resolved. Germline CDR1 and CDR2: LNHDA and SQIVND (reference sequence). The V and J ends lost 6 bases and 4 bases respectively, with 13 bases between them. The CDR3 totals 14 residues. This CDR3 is CASSDTGWNQPQHF. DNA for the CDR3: TGTGCCAGTAGCGATACGGGGTGGAATCAGCCCCAGCATTTT.

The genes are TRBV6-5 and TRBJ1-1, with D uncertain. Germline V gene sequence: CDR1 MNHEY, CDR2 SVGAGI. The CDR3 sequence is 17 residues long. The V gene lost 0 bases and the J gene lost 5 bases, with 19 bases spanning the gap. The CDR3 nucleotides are TGTGCCAGCAGTTACTCAAACCGGATGGGCTTTGGGACTGAAGCTTTCTTT. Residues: CASSYSNRMGFGTEAFF.

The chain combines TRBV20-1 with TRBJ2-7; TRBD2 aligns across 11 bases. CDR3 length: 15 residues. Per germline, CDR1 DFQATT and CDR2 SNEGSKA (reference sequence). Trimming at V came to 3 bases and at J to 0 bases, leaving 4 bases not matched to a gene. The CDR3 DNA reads TGCAGTGCTAGGAAACTAGCGGGGGACTCCTACGAGCAGTACTTC. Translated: CSARKLAGDSYEQYF.

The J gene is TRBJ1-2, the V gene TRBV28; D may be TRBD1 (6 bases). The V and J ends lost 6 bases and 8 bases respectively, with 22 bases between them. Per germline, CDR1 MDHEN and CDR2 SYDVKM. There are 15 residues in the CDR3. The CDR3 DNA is TGTGCCAGCAGCCAGACTGACAGGCGGGGAAGCGGCTACACCTTC. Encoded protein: CASSQTDRRGSGYTF.

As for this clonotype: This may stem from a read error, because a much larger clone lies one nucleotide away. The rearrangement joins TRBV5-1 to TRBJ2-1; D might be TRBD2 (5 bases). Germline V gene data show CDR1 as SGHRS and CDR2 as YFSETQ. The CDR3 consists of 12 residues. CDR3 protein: CASSSGVNGQFF. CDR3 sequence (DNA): TGCGCCAGCAGCTCCGGGGTCAATGGGCAGTTCTTC.

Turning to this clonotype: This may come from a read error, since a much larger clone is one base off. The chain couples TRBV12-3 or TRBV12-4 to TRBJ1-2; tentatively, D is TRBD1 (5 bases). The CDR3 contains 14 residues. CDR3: CASRPDGGGYGCTF. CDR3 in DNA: TGTGCCAGCAGACCCGACGGGGGAGGGTATGGCTGCACCTTC.

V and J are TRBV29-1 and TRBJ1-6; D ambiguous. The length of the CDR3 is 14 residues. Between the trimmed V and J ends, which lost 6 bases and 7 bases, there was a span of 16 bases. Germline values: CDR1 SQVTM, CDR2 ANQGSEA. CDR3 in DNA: TGCAGCGTGGCCGCCAGTGCTCAAAATTCACCCCTCCACTTT. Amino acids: CSVAASAQNSPLHF. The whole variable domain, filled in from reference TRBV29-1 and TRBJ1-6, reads SAVISQKPSRDICQRGTSLTIQCQVDSQVTMMFWYRQQPGQSLTLIATANQGSEATYESGFVIDKFPISRPNLTFSTLTVSNMSPEDSSIYLCSVAASAQNSPLHFGNGTRLTVT.

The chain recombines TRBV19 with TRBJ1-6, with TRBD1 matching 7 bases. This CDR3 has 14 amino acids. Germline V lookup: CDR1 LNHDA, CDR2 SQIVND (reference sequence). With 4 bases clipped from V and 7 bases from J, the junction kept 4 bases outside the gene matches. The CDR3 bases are TGTGCCAGTAGTAGGGGACAGATCAATTCACCCCTCCACTTT. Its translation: CASSRGQINSPLHF. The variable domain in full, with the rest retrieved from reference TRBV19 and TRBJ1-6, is DGGITQSPKYLFRKEGQNVTLSCEQNLNHDAMYWYRQDPGQGLRLIYYSQIVNDFQKGDIAEGYSVSREKKESFPLTVTSAQKNPTAFYLCASSRGQINSPLHFGNGTRLTVT.

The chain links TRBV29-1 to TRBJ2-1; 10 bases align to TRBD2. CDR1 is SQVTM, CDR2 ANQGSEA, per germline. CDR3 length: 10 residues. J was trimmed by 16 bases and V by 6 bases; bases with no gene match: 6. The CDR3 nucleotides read TGCAGCGTAGTGAGCGGGGGGGCCTTCTTC. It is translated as CSVVSGGAFF.

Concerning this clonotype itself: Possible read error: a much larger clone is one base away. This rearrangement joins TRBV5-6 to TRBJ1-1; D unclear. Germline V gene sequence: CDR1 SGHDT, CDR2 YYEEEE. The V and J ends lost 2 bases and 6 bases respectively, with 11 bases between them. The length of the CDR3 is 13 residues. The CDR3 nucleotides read TGTGCCAGCAGCTTACAGAGTAACGCTGAAGCTTTCTTT. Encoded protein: CASSLQSNAEAFF.

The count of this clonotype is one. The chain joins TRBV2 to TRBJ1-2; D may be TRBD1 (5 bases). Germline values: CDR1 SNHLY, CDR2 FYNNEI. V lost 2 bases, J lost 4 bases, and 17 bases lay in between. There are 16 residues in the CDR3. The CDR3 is CASSESRGSRIYGYTF. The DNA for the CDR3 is TGTGCCAGCAGTGAATCTCGGGGCAGTAGAATCTATGGCTACACCTTC.

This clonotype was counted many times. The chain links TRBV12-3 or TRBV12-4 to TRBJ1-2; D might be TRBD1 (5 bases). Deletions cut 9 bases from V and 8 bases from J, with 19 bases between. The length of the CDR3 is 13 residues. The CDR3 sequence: CASRRGGGSGYTF. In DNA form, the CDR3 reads TGTGCCAGTCGCCGGGGGGGGGGAAGCGGCTACACCTTC.

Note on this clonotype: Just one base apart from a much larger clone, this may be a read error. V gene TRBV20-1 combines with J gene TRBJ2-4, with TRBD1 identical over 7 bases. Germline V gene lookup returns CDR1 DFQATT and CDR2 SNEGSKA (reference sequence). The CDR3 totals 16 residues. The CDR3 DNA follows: TGCAGTACTAGAGACCGGACAGGCGGAGCCAAAAACATTCAGTACTTC. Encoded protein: CSTRDRTGGAKNIQYF.

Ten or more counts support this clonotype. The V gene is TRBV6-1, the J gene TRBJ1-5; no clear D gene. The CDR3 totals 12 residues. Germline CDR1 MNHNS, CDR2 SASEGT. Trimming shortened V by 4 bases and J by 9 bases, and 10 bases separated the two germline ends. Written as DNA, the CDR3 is TGTGCCAGCAGTGGGCAGCTCCCGCCCCAGCATTTT. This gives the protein CASSGQLPPQHF.

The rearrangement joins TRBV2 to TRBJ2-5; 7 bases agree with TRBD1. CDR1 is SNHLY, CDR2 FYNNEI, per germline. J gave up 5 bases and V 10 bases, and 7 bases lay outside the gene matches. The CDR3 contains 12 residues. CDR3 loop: CAILDREETQYF. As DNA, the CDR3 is TGTGCCATCCTTGACAGGGAGGAGACCCAGTACTTC.

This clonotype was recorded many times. The CDR3 reads CASSETRQSPNTEAFF. In DNA form, the CDR3 reads TGTGCCAGCAGTGAAACAAGACAGTCCCCGAACACTGAAGCTTTCTTT. This rearrangement joins TRBV2 to TRBJ1-1; weak D call: TRBD1 (5 bases). Germline CDR1 is SNHLY and CDR2 is FYNNEI. The CDR3 runs 16 residues. V dropped 2 bases and J dropped 1 base, with 14 bases sitting between them.